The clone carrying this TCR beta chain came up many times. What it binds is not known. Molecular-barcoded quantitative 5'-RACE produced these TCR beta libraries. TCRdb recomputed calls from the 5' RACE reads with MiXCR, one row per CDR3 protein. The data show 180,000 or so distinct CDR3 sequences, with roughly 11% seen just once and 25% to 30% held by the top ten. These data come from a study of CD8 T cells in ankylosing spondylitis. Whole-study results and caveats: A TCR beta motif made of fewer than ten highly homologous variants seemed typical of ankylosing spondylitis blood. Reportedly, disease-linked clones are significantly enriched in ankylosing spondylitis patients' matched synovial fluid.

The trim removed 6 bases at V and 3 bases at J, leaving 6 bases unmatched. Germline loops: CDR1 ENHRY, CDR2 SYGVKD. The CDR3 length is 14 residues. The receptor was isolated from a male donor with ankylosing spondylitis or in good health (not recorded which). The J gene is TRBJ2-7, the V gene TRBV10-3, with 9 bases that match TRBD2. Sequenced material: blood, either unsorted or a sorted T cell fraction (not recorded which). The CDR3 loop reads CAISQREENYEQYF. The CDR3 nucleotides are TGTGCCATCAGCCAGCGGGAGGAAAACTACGAGCAGTACTTC.